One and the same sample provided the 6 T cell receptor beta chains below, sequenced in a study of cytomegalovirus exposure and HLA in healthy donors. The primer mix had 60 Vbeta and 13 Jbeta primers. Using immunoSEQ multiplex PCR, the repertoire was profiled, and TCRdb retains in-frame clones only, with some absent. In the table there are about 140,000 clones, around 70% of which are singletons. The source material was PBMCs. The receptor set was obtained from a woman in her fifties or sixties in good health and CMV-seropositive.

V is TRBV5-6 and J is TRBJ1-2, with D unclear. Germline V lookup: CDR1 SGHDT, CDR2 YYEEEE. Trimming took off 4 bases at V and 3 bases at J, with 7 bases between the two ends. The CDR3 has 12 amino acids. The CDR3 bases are TGTGCCAGCAGCGGCGGGGACTATGGCTACACCTTC. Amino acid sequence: CASSGGDYGYTF.

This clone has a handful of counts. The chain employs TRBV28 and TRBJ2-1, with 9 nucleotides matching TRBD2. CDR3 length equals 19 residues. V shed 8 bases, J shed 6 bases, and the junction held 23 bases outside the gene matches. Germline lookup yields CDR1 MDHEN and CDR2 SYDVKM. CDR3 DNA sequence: TGTGCCAGCCTGCGGGGGGGACTATCAGGTCACCAACTTGGCAATGAGCAGTTCTTC. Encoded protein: CASLRGGLSGHQLGNEQFF.

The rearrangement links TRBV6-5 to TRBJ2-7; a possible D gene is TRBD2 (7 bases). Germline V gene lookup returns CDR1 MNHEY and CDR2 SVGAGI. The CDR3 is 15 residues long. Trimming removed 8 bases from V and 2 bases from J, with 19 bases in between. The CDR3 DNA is TGTGCCAGCCGCCTCGGGGGCGGGAGCACCTACGAGCAGTACTTC. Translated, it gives CASRLGGGSTYEQYF.

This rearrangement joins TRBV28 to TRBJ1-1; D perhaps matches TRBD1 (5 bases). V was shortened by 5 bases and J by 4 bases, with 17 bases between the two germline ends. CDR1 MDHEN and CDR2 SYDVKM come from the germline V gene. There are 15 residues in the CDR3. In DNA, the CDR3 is TGTGCCAGCAGTGCCCTCGGAGGGGAGGCCACTGAAGCTTTCTTT. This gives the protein CASSALGGEATEAFF.

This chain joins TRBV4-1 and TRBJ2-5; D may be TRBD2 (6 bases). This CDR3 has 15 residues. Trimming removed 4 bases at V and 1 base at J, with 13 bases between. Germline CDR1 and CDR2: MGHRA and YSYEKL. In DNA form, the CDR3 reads TGCGCCAGCAGCCGAGAAGCGGGTCCCCAAGAGACCCAGTACTTC. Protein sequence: CASSREAGPQETQYF.

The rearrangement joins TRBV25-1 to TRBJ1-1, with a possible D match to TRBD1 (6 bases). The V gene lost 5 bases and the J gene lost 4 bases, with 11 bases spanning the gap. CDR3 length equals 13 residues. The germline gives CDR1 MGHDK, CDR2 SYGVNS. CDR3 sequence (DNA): TGTGCCAGCAGTCCCACAGGGCGCACTGAAGCTTTCTTT. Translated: CASSPTGRTEAFF.